What follows is one TCR beta chain and its context. Profiled with immunoSEQ multiplex PCR; TCRdb holds only in-frame clones, not every one. Here the sample spans about 420,000 clones, around 89% being singletons. The CDR3 sequence is 14 residues long. Trimming took 5 bases from V and 4 from J, leaving 14 bases between them. Germline V gene data show CDR1 as SGHVS and CDR2 as FNYEAQ. The sample is drawn from a study of Ad26.COV2.S vaccination and SARS-CoV-2 variants. Stated treatment: roughly 18 received Ad26.COV2.S at low or high dose, single or two shots; several received placebo; per-sample allocation not given. The samples date from day 63 after the first vaccine or placebo injection.

The TCR comes from a person between 18 and 59 years old who received the Ad26.COV2.S COVID-19 vaccine or a placebo. The chain recombines TRBV7-6 with TRBJ2-5; TRBD2 might be the D (6 bases). This specimen was peripheral blood, taken in a trial of Ad26.COV2.S vaccine versus placebo. The CDR3 nucleotides are TGTGCCAGCAGCCCGGGACTTTCCCCAGAGACCCAGTACTTC. Translated, it gives CASSPGLSPETQYF. The variable domain in full, completed from reference TRBV7-6 and TRBJ2-5, reads GAGVSQSPRYKVTKRGQDVALRCDPISGHVSLYWYRQALGQGPEFLTYFNYEAQQDKSGLPNDRFSAERPEGSISTLTIQRTEQRDSAMYRCASSPGLSPETQYFGPGTRLLVL.